This entry describes one T cell receptor (beta chain). Its antigen is as yet unknown. This specimen includes other DNA sequences encoding the same CDR3. This CDR3 spans 14 amino acids. Germline V CDR1 and CDR2: GTSNPN, SVGIG (reference sequence). J lost 1 base, V lost 3 bases, and 1 base had no gene match. Assay: immunoSEQ multiplex PCR; the TCRdb copy retains only in-frame clones and omits some. This sample has around 940,000 clones, with more than 75% found just once. The data originate from a study of shared clonotypes between healthy human individuals. Study findings and constraints: The study found lower generation probabilities in non-shared clonotypes than in those shared by all four donors.

Sequences were obtained from memory CD4+ T cells sorted from blood. Specified subset: CD45RA-negative fraction. The receptor was derived from a man between 18 and 35 years old in good health. The chain uses TRBV30 and TRBJ1-5, with 9 bases fitting TRBD1. CDR3 DNA: TGTGCCTGGAGGGGACAGGGCAGCAATCAGCCCCAGCATTTT. Translation gives CAWRGQGSNQPQHF.